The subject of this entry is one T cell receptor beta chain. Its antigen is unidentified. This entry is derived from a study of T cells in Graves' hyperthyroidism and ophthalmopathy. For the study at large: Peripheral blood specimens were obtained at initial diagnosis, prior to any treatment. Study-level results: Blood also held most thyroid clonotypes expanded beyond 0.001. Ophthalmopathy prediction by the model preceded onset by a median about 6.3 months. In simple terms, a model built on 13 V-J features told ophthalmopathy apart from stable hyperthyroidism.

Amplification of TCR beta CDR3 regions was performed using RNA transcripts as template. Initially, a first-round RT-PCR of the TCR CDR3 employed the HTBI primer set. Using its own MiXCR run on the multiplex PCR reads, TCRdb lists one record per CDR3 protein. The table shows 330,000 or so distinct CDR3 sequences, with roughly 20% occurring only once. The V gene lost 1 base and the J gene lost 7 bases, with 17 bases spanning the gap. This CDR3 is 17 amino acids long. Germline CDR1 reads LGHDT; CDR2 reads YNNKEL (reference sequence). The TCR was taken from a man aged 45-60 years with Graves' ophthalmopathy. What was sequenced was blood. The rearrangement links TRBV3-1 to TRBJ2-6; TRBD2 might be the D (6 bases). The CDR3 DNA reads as TGTGCCAGCAGCCAAGGGAGGGGTCTCGCTCAAGCCAACGTCCTGACTTTC. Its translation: CASSQGRGLAQANVLTF. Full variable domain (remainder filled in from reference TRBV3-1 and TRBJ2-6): DTAVSQTPKYLVTQMGNDKSIKCEQNLGHDTMYWYKQDSKKFLKIMFSYNNKELIINETVPNRFSPKSPDKAHLNLHINSLELGDSAVYFCASSQGRGLAQANVLTFGAGSRLTVL.